Following are 29 T cell receptor beta chains from one sample sequenced in a study of identifying expanded T cells in peripheral blood. Some clones are missing from TCRdb's copy, which holds only in-frame ones; the method was immunoSEQ multiplex PCR. The repertoire holds some 100,000 clones, with around 88% as singletons. The sequenced material came from blood. The source is a person aged 18 to 70 in good health.

The rearrangement uses TRBV5-1 and TRBJ2-7, with D perhaps TRBD1 (5 bases). Germline CDR1 and CDR2: SGHRS and YFSETQ. V lost 0 bases and J lost 2, with 12 bases in between. This CDR3 has 15 residues. CDR3 region: CASSLAQGMPYEQYF. CDR3 nucleotide sequence: TGCGCCAGCAGCTTGGCTCAGGGTATGCCCTACGAGCAGTACTTC.

The chain couples TRBV10-3 to TRBJ2-7; TRBD1 matches 7 bases. V dropped 1 base and J dropped 3; count of bases not matched to a gene: 3. The CDR3 spans 14 residues. Looked up from germline, CDR1 is ENHRY and CDR2 is SYGVKD. The CDR3 spells CAISEFPGGYEQYF. The CDR3 nucleotides are TGTGCCATCAGTGAGTTCCCAGGGGGCTACGAGCAGTACTTC.

The gene calls are TRBV19 and TRBJ1-6; D ambiguous. V shed 7 bases and J shed 3 bases, with 13 bases lying between them. The CDR3 covers 15 residues. The germline V gene encodes CDR1 LNHDA and CDR2 SQIVND (reference sequence). CDR3 sequence: CASNEPQHYNSPLHF. The DNA for the CDR3 is TGTGCCAGTAATGAGCCACAGCACTATAATTCACCCCTCCACTTT.

The V call is TRBV6-6, the J call TRBJ1-3; no definite D call. V lost 8 bases, J lost 0 bases, and 14 bases lay in between. This CDR3 is built from 15 residues. The germline V gene has CDR1 MNHNY and CDR2 SVGAGI (reference sequence). The chain's CDR3 is CASGAGDLSGNTIYF. The CDR3 DNA sequence: TGTGCCAGCGGTGCAGGAGACCTCTCTGGAAACACCATATATTTT.

This clone appeared a single time. The V call is TRBV7-2, the J call TRBJ2-1; perhaps D is TRBD1 or TRBD2 (6 bases each). The CDR3 is 15 amino acids. Deletions cut 3 bases from V and 5 bases from J, with 14 bases between. Germline V CDR1 and CDR2: SGHTA, FQGNSA. The CDR3 nucleotides are TGTGCCAGCAGCTTCTGGGGGCCGGGAGACAATGAGCAGTTCTTC. Protein: CASSFWGPGDNEQFF.

The chain links TRBV7-2 to TRBJ1-2, with no clear D. CDR3 size: 13 residues. The germline CDR1 and CDR2 sequences are SGHTA and FQGNSA. Trimming left V 4 bases short and J 4 bases short, with 10 bases between. The CDR3: CASSSIQTYGYTF. The CDR3 DNA sequence: TGTGCCAGCAGCTCTATCCAGACCTATGGCTACACCTTC.

CDR3 residues: CASTLGGEQYF. The CDR3 nucleotides are TGTGCCAGCACCCTTGGGGGCGAGCAGTACTTC. V and J are TRBV28 and TRBJ2-7, with D perhaps given as TRBD1 or TRBD2 (5 bases each). Germline V gene lookup returns CDR1 MDHEN and CDR2 SYDVKM. V was shortened by 7 bases and J by 6 bases, with 10 bases between the two germline ends. The CDR3 spans 11 residues.

V gene TRBV25-1 combines with J gene TRBJ2-1, with D unresolved. This CDR3 has 15 residues. CDR1 MGHDK and CDR2 SYGVNS come from the germline V gene. Trimming stripped 2 bases from V and 5 bases from J, with 13 bases between. Written as DNA, the CDR3 is TGTGCCAGCAGTGAACGGGCGGTCAGGAACAATGAGCAGTTCTTC. Translated, it gives CASSERAVRNNEQFF.

This clone has more than one count but fewer than ten. The J gene is TRBJ2-5, the V gene TRBV7-9, with TRBD2 as a possible D gene (7 bases). CDR3 size: 15 residues. Germline CDR1 reads SEHNR; CDR2 reads FQNEAQ (reference sequence). V lost 4 bases to trimming and J lost 7 bases, with 19 bases between them. The CDR3 region has the DNA TGTGCCAGCAGCTCCCAGCCGGGGGGCGGATCGACCCAGTACTTC. Translated, it gives CASSSQPGGGSTQYF.

The CDR3 loop is CASSQRGNNSPLHF. Written as DNA, the CDR3 is TGCGCCAGCAGCCAGAGGGGGAATAATTCACCCCTCCACTTT. This chain joins TRBV4-3 and TRBJ1-6; TRBD1 is a possible D gene (6 bases). CDR3 length: 14 residues. Germline V gives CDR1 LGHNA, CDR2 YSLEER. V dropped 3 bases and J dropped 5 bases, with 8 bases sitting between them.

This clone has only one observation. The chain has TRBV6-5 and TRBJ2-1; D not certain. The germline V gene has CDR1 MNHEY and CDR2 SVGAGI. This CDR3 has 15 residues. Trimming took 4 bases from V and 0 from J, leaving 10 bases between them. CDR3 nucleotides: TGTGCCAGCAGTTTCCGCCACCTCTCCTACAATGAGCAGTTCTTC. Translating it yields CASSFRHLSYNEQFF.

The chain recombines TRBV6-6 with TRBJ2-1; D ambiguous. The CDR3 loop spans 11 amino acids. Trimming left V 6 bases short and J 9 bases short, with 9 bases between. Germline lookup yields CDR1 MNHNY and CDR2 SVGAGI (reference sequence). Here the CDR3 reads CASSPGREQFF. As DNA, the CDR3 is TGTGCCAGCAGCCCCGGTCGTGAGCAGTTCTTC.

The rearrangement links TRBV19 to TRBJ1-2; possible D gene TRBD1, 5 bases. From germline, CDR1 is LNHDA and CDR2 SQIVND (reference sequence). V lost 10 bases to trimming and J lost 5 bases, with 14 bases between them. The CDR3 runs to 12 residues. DNA for the CDR3: TGTGCCACCGCGGGGGAGAGGTATGGCTACACCTTC. Protein sequence: CATAGERYGYTF.

V gene TRBV7-9 combines with J gene TRBJ1-4; a weak D match, TRBD1 (6 bases). The CDR3 is 16 amino acids. Germline CDR1 is SEHNR and CDR2 is FQNEAQ (reference sequence). Trimming took off 3 bases at V and 4 bases at J, with 15 bases between the two ends. The CDR3 coding sequence is TGTGCCAGCAGCTTCCGCCGGGACACTTTTAATGAAAAACTGTTTTTT. Translating it yields CASSFRRDTFNEKLFF.

V is TRBV7-2 and J is TRBJ2-7; D unclear. Germline V gives CDR1 SGHTA, CDR2 FQGNSA. This CDR3 spans 14 amino acids. The ends were cut back, 0 bases at V and 6 bases at J, with 12 bases in the middle. The CDR3 DNA reads as TGTGCCAGCAGCTTAGCCGGTACAATCCTCGAGCAGTACTTC. This translates into CASSLAGTILEQYF. The entire variable domain, with the rest obtained from reference TRBV7-2 and TRBJ2-7, is as follows: GAGVSQSPSNKVTEKGKDVELRCDPISGHTALYWYRQSLGQGLEFLIYFQGNSAPDKSGLPSDRFSAERTGGSVSTLTIQRTQQEDSAVYLCASSLAGTILEQYFGPGTRLTVT.

The gene calls are TRBV5-4 and TRBJ1-3; unclear D gene. The V and J ends lost 2 bases and 0 bases respectively, with 6 bases between them. CDR1 is SGHNT, CDR2 YYREEE, per germline (reference sequence). There are 14 residues in the CDR3. In DNA form, the CDR3 reads TGTGCCAGCAGCTTCGGGGTCTCTGGAAACACCATATATTTT. Amino acid sequence: CASSFGVSGNTIYF.

The chain carries TRBV11-3 and TRBJ1-1; D unresolved. The CDR3 extends over 13 amino acids. Between the trimmed V and J ends, which lost 5 bases and 1 base, there was a span of 8 bases. CDR1 SGHNT and CDR2 YENEEA come from the germline V gene. CDR3 nucleotide sequence: TGTGCCAGCAGCCGCCGCGGGAACACTGAAGCTTTCTTT. This codes for CASSRRGNTEAFF.

V usage is TRBV7-2 and J usage is TRBJ1-6; 8 nucleotides line up with TRBD1. Germline V gives CDR1 SGHTA, CDR2 FQGNSA. This CDR3 is built from 15 residues. V was pared by 4 bases and J by 2 bases, with 1 base of the junction left unmatched. The CDR3 DNA reads as TGTGCCAGCAGCTCGGGACAGGCCTATAATTCACCCCTCCACTTT. Residues: CASSSGQAYNSPLHF.

This chain joins TRBV14 and TRBJ2-7, with TRBD2 as a possible D gene (7 bases). This CDR3 comprises 14 residues. V dropped 1 base and J dropped 4 bases, with 11 bases sitting between them. Germline CDR1 and CDR2: SGHDN and FVKESK. The CDR3 nucleotides read TGTGCCAGCAGCCAAGCAAGGGGGGGGTACGAGCAGTACTTC. Translated: CASSQARGGYEQYF. Filled out from reference TRBV14 and TRBJ2-7, the complete variable domain reads EAGVTQFPSHSVIEKGQTVTLRCDPISGHDNLYWYRRVMGKEIKFLLHFVKESKQDESGMPNNRFLAERTGGTYSTLKVQPAELEDSGVYFCASSQARGGYEQYFGPGTRLTVT.

The rearrangement links TRBV2 to TRBJ2-5; 9 bases align to TRBD1. The germline V gene encodes CDR1 SNHLY and CDR2 FYNNEI. CDR3 length: 14 residues. The trim removed 9 bases at V and 1 base at J, leaving 6 bases unmatched. CDR3 nucleotide sequence: TGTGCCAGGAACCTGGGACAGGGCCAAGAGACCCAGTACTTC. It encodes CARNLGQGQETQYF.

The CDR3 is CASSMRGSSQAVQPQHF. In DNA form, the CDR3 reads TGTGCCAGTAGTATGCGAGGGAGTTCCCAGGCGGTTCAGCCCCAGCATTTT. This sequence joins TRBV19 and TRBJ1-5; no clear D gene. CDR1 and CDR2 (germline): LNHDA, SQIVND (reference sequence). Trimming stripped 3 bases from V and 6 bases from J, with 21 bases between. The CDR3 runs to 17 residues.

The genes are TRBV6-6 and TRBJ1-4; D is ambiguous. V shed 5 bases and J shed 7 bases, with 14 bases lying between them. CDR3 length equals 14 residues. Germline V gene lookup returns CDR1 MNHNY and CDR2 SVGAGI (reference sequence). The CDR3 sequence is CASSDGGRAEKLFF. The DNA of the CDR3 is TGTGCCAGCAGTGATGGAGGGCGTGCTGAAAAACTGTTTTTT.

V is TRBV11-2 and J is TRBJ2-7; D could derive from TRBD1 or TRBD2 (5 bases each). CDR1 SGHAT and CDR2 FQNNGV come from the germline V gene. Trimming pared 0 bases from V and 2 bases from J, leaving 14 bases between. This CDR3 is built from 16 residues. CDR3 sequence (DNA): TGTGCCAGCAGCTTAGATGGGGCCGGGGTAACCTACGAGCAGTACTTC. As protein: CASSLDGAGVTYEQYF.

This sequence joins TRBV6-6 and TRBJ2-2, with D unclear. V lost 7 bases to trimming and J lost 0 bases, with 9 bases between them. Per germline, CDR1 MNHNY and CDR2 SVGAGI (reference sequence). The CDR3 sequence is 14 residues long. CDR3 protein: CASMVLANTGELFF. CDR3 DNA: TGTGCCAGCATGGTACTCGCGAACACCGGGGAGCTGTTTTTT.

The rearrangement joins TRBV5-4 to TRBJ2-7, with D perhaps given as TRBD1 or TRBD2 (6 bases each). CDR1 is SGHNT, CDR2 YYREEE, per germline (reference sequence). The CDR3 totals 15 residues. Trimming took 2 bases from V and 5 from J, leaving 17 bases between them. The CDR3 region is CASSFRQGRTDEQYF. The CDR3 DNA follows: TGTGCCAGCAGCTTCCGCCAGGGGAGGACGGACGAGCAGTACTTC. The whole variable domain, filled in from reference TRBV5-4 and TRBJ2-7, reads ETGVTQSPTHLIKTRGQQVTLRCSSQSGHNTVSWYQQALGQGPQFIFQYYREEENGRGNFPPRFSGLQFPNYSSELNVNALELDDSALYLCASSFRQGRTDEQYFGPGTRLTVT.

This chain links TRBV28 with TRBJ1-4, with TRBD1 identical over 7 bases. Germline V gene lookup returns CDR1 MDHEN and CDR2 SYDVKM. J gave up 10 bases and V 6 bases, and 8 bases lay outside the gene matches. This CDR3 is 13 amino acids long. CDR3 in amino acids: CASRLQGGGKLFF. The CDR3 DNA reads as TGTGCCAGCAGGCTCCAGGGGGGTGGAAAACTGTTTTTT. The full variable domain, rest sourced from reference TRBV28 and TRBJ1-4, is DVKVTQSSRYLVKRTGEKVFLECVQDMDHENMFWYRQDPGLGLRLIYFSYDVKMKEKGDIPEGYSVSREKKERFSLILESASTNQTSMYLCASRLQGGGKLFFGSGTQLSVL.

The rearrangement links TRBV19 to TRBJ1-1, with D unclear. V shed 7 bases and J shed 2 bases, with 8 bases lying between them. The CDR3 is 12 residues long. Germline V gene data show CDR1 as LNHDA and CDR2 as SQIVND (reference sequence). The CDR3 bases are TGTGCCAGTATAGGGCTAAACACTGAAGCTTTCTTT. Its protein is CASIGLNTEAFF.

The V call is TRBV18, the J call TRBJ1-1; D not certain. CDR1 and CDR2 (germline): KGHSH, LQKENI. Trimming shortened V by 3 bases and J by 4 bases, and 15 bases separated the two germline ends. This CDR3 region has 15 residues. DNA of the CDR3: TGTGCCAGCTCACCGATCGATAATACACCCACTGAAGCTTTCTTT. Its translation is CASSPIDNTPTEAFF.

The CDR3 loop is CASSLYRGSPLHF. The CDR3, as DNA: TGTGCCAGCAGTTTATACAGGGGTTCACCCCTCCACTTT. The chain carries TRBV6-6 and TRBJ1-6; 7 bases are a match to TRBD1. Germline CDR1 and CDR2: MNHNY and SVGAGI (reference sequence). The CDR3 sequence is 13 residues long. J was trimmed by 9 bases and V by 4 bases; bases with no gene match: 3.